The present entry profiles one T cell receptor beta chain with its context. CDR1 is KGHSH and CDR2 is LQKENI in the germline V gene. CDR3 length: 15 amino acids. Trimming took 1 base from V and 6 from J; bases not matched to a gene: 5. The protocol was immunoSEQ multiplex PCR, while the TCRdb copy is restricted to in-frame clones and leaves out a portion. The data show roughly 400,000 clones, roughly 90% seen once. Sample treatment: 19 received Ad26.COV2.S at low or high dose, single or two shots; 5 received placebo; per-sample allocation not given. Specimen acquisition occurred on day 63 following the initial vaccine or placebo injection. Donation came from an adult in Boston who was aged 18-55 years. This sample was included in a study of Ad26.COV2.S vaccination and SARS-CoV-2 variants. Study-level background: This donor came from the COV1001 trial of Ad26.COV2.S.

The TCR sequence derives from a person between 18 and 65 years old who received the Ad26.COV2.S COVID-19 vaccine or a placebo. V gene TRBV18 combines with J gene TRBJ2-1; 8 bases are shared with TRBD2. The sample consisted of peripheral blood, taken in a trial of Ad26.COV2.S vaccine versus placebo. The CDR3 loop is CASSPLAGPPNEQFF. DNA for the CDR3: TGTGCCAGCTCACCACTAGCGGGGCCACCCAATGAGCAGTTCTTC. The variable domain in full, with the rest retrieved from reference TRBV18 and TRBJ2-1, is NAGVMQNPRHLVRRRGQEARLRCSPMKGHSHVYWYRQLPEEGLKFMVYLQKENIIDESGMPKERFSAEFPKEGPSILRIQQVVRGDSAAYFCASSPLAGPPNEQFFGPGTRLTVL.